This TCR beta chain comes out of a study of blood T cell repertoires in COVID-19. This table comes from immunoSEQ multiplex PCR, and its TCRdb copy is limited to in-frame clones, with some not included. The sample shows approximately 260,000 clones, approximately 86% of them seen only once. Clinical history reported by participants formed the basis on which cohorts were assigned. This CDR3 spans 13 amino acids. Germline loops: CDR1 LNHDA, CDR2 SQIVND (reference sequence). The ends were cut back, 6 bases at V and 7 bases at J, with 15 bases in the middle. Sequences were obtained from PBMCs or T cells enriched from blood (not recorded which). The chain is built from TRBV19 and TRBJ1-1; D call uncertain. The sequence was collected from a woman in her 30s with acute COVID-19. In DNA form, the CDR3 reads TGTGCCAGTAGCCAAGGGAGATTCGATGAAGCTTTCTTT. Its protein is CASSQGRFDEAFF. Filled out from reference TRBV19 and TRBJ1-1, the complete variable domain reads DGGITQSPKYLFRKEGQNVTLSCEQNLNHDAMYWYRQDPGQGLRLIYYSQIVNDFQKGDIAEGYSVSREKKESFPLTVTSAQKNPTAFYLCASSQGRFDEAFFGQGTRLTVV.